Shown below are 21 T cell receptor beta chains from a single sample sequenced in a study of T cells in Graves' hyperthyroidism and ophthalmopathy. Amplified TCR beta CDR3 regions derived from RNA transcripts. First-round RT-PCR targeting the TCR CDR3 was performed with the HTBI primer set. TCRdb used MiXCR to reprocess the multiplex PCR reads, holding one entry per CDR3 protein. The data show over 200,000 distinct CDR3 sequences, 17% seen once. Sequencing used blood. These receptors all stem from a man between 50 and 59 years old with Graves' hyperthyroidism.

The CDR3 DNA sequence: TGCGCCAGCAGCCAAGATGTACGGTATACCGAGCAGTACTTC. It codes for CASSQDVRYTEQYF. The chain employs TRBV4-3 and TRBJ2-7; unclear D gene. This CDR3 has 14 amino acids. V lost 0 bases and J lost 6, with 12 bases in between. Per germline, CDR1 LGHNA and CDR2 YSLEER.

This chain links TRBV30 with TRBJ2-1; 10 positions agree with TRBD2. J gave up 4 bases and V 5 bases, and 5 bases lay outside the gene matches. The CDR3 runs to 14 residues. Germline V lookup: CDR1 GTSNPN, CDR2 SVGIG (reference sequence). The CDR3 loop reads CAWSSGSGYNEQFF. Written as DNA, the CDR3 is TGTGCCTGGTCTAGCGGGAGCGGGTACAATGAGCAGTTCTTC. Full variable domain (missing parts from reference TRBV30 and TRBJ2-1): SQTIHQWPATLVQPVGSPLSLECTVEGTSNPNLYWYRQAAGRGLQLLFYSVGIGQISSEVPQNLSASRPQDRQFILSSKKLLLSDSGFYLCAWSSGSGYNEQFFGPGTRLTVL.

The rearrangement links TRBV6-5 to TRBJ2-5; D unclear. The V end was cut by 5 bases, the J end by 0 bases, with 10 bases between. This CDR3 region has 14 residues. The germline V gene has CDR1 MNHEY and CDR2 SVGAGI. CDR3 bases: TGTGCCAGCAGTCATGCGAATAACCAAGAGACCCAGTACTTC. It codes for CASSHANNQETQYF.

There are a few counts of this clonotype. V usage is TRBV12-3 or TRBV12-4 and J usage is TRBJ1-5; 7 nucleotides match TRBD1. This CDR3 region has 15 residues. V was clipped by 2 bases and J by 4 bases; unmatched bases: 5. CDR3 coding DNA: TGTGCCAGCAGTTTAAGGGGGCGCGTTAATCAGCCCCAGCATTTT. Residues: CASSLRGRVNQPQHF.

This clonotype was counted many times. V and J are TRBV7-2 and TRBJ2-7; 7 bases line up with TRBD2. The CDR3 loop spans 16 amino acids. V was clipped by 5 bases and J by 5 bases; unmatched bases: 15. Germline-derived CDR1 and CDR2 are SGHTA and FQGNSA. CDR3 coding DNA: TGTGCCAGCAGCCGCCCCGGACTAGTGTCTATCCACGAGCAGTACTTC. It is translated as CASSRPGLVSIHEQYF.

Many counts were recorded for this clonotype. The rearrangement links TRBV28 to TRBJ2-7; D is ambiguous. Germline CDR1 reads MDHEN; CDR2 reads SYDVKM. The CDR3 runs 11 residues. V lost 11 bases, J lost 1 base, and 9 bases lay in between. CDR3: CAVSTSYEQYF. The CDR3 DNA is TGTGCCGTCTCGACGTCCTACGAGCAGTACTTC.

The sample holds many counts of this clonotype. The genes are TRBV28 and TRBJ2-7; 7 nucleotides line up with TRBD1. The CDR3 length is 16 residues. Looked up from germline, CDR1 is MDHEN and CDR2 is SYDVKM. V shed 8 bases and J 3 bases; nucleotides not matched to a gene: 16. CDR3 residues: CASSGGPTGSFYEQYF. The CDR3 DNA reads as TGTGCCAGCTCCGGCGGACCGACAGGGAGTTTCTACGAGCAGTACTTC.

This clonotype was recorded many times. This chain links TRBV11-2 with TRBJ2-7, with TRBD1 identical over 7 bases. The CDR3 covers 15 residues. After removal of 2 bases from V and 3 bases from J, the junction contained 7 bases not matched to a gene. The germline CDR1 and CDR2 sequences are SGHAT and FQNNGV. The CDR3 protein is CASSLTATGFYEQYF. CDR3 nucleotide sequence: TGTGCCAGCAGCTTAACAGCGACAGGGTTCTACGAGCAGTACTTC.

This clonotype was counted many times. CDR3 loop: CASGGGGLRELFF. For the CDR3, the DNA is TGTGCCAGCGGTGGAGGTGGTCTGAGGGAGCTGTTTTTT. The V and J genes are TRBV28 and TRBJ2-2; D may be TRBD2 (5 bases). Germline CDR1 reads MDHEN; CDR2 reads SYDVKM. This CDR3 contains 13 residues. Trimming stripped 8 bases from V and 9 bases from J, with 16 bases between.

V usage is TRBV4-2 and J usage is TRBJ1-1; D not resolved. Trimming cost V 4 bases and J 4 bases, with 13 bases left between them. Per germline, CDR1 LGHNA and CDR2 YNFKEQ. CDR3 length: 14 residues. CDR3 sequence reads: CASSPLGAGTEAFF. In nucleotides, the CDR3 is TGTGCCAGCAGCCCACTAGGAGCGGGCACTGAAGCTTTCTTT.

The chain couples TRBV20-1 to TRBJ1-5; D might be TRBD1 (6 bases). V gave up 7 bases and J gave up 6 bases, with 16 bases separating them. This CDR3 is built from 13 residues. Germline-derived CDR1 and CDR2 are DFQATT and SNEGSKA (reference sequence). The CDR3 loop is CSVVAGGGQPQHF. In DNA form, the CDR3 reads TGCAGTGTTGTAGCTGGGGGCGGTCAGCCCCAGCATTTT.

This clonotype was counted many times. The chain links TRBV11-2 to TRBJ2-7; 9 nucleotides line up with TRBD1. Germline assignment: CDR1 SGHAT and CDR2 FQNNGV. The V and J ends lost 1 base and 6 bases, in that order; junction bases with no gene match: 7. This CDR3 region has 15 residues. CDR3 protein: CASSLVWTGVGEQYF. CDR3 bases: TGTGCCAGCAGCTTAGTGTGGACAGGGGTGGGCGAGCAGTACTTC. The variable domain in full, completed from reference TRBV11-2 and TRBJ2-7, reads EAGVAQSPRYKIIEKRQSVAFWCNPISGHATLYWYQQILGQGPKLLIQFQNNGVVDDSQLPKDRFSAERLKGVDSTLKIQPAKLEDSAVYLCASSLVWTGVGEQYFGPGTRLTVT.

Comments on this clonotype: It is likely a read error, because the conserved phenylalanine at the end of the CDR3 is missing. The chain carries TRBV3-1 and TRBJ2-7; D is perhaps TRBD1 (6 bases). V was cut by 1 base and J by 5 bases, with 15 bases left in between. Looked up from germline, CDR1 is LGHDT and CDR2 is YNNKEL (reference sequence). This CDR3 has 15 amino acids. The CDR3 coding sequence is TGTGCCAGCAGCCAAGCGGGACAAAAGGACCACGAGCAGTACCTC. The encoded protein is CASSQAGQKDHEQYL.

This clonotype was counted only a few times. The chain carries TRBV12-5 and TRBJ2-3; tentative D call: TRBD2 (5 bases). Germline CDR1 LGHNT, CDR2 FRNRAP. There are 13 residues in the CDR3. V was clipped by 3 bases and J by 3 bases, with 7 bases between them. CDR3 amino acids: CASGFWETDTQYF. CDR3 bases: TGTGCTAGTGGTTTTTGGGAGACAGATACGCAGTATTTT.

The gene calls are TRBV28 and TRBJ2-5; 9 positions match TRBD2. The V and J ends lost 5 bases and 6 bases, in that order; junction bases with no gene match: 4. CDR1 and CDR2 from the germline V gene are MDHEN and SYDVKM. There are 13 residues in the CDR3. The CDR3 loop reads CASSPSGKQTQYF. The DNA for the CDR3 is TGTGCCAGCAGTCCTAGCGGGAAACAGACCCAGTACTTC. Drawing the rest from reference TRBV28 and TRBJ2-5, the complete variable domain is DVKVTQSSRYLVKRTGEKVFLECVQDMDHENMFWYRQDPGLGLRLIYFSYDVKMKEKGDIPEGYSVSREKKERFSLILESASTNQTSMYLCASSPSGKQTQYFGPGTRLLVL.

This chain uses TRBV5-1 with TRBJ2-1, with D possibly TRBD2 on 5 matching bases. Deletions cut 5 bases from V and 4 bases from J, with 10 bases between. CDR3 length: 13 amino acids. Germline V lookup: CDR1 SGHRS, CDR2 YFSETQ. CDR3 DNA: TGCGCCAGCAGTCCGGACTGGTACAATGAGCAGTTCTTC. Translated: CASSPDWYNEQFF. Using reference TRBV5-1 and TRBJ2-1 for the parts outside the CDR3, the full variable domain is KAGVTQTPRYLIKTRGQQVTLSCSPISGHRSVSWYQQTPGQGLQFLFEYFSETQRNKGNFPGRFSGRQFSNSRSEMNVSTLELGDSALYLCASSPDWYNEQFFGPGTRLTVL.

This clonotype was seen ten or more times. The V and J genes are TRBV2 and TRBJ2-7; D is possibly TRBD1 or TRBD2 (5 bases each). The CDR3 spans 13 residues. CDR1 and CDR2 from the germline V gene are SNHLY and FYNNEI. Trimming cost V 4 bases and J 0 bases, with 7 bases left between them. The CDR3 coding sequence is TGTGCCAGCAGTGGGGACCACTCCTACGAGCAGTACTTC. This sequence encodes CASSGDHSYEQYF.

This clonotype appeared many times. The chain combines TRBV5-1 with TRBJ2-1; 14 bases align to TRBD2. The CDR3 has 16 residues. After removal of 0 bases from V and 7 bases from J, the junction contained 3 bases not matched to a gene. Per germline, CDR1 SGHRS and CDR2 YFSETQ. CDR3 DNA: TGCGCCAGCAGCTTGGTGGGACTAGCGGGAGTGAATGAGCAGTTCTTC. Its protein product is CASSLVGLAGVNEQFF. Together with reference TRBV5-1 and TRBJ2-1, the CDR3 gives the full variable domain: KAGVTQTPRYLIKTRGQQVTLSCSPISGHRSVSWYQQTPGQGLQFLFEYFSETQRNKGNFPGRFSGRQFSNSRSEMNVSTLELGDSALYLCASSLVGLAGVNEQFFGPGTRLTVL.

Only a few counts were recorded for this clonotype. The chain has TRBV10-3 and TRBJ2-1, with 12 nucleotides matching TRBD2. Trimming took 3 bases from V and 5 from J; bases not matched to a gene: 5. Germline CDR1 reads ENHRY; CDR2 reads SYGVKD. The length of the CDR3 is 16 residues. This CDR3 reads CAISDRLAGDHNEQFF. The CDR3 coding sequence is TGTGCCATCAGTGACCGACTAGCGGGGGACCACAATGAGCAGTTCTTC.

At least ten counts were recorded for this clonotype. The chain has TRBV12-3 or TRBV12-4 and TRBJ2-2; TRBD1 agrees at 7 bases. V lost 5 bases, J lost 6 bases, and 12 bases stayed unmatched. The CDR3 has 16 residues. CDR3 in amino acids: CASSILRQGAAGELFF. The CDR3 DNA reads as TGTGCCAGCAGTATCCTACGACAGGGCGCCGCCGGGGAGCTGTTTTTT.

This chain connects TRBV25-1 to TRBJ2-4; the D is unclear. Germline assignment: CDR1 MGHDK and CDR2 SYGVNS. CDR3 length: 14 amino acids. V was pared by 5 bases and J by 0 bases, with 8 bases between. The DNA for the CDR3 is TGTGCCAGCAGTAGTAAACTAGCCAAAAACATTCAGTACTTC. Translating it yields CASSSKLAKNIQYF. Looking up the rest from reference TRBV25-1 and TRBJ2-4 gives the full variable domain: EADIYQTPRYLVIGTGKKITLECSQTMGHDKMYWYQQDPGMELHLIHYSYGVNSTEKGDLSSESTVSRIRTEHFPLTLESARPSHTSQYLCASSSKLAKNIQYFGAGTRLSVL.